This note documents a single T cell receptor beta chain sequence. Its cognate antigen is unknown. V shed 0 bases and J 4 bases; nucleotides not matched to a gene: 9. Germline V gene data show CDR1 as SGHRS and CDR2 as YFSETQ. CDR3 length: 17 amino acids. Building the TCR beta libraries relied on iRepertoire HTBI primers, and CDR3 regions underwent Arm-PCR. Each CDR3 protein is one row after TCRdb ran MiXCR on the multiplex PCR reads. The sample comprises about 470,000 distinct CDR3 sequences, about 20% of which are singletons, and 7.8% rests with the top ten. This sample was included in a study of regulatory T cells in long-lasting Graves disease. Points from the study as a whole: Whereas new patients shared some 970 public clonotypes, persistent patients shared more, at 2,500 to 3,500.

Time point given: persistent/refractory GD, antithyroid drugs over 5 years with positive TRAb. PBMC-derived RNA was used for the TCR library. The receptor was derived from a female donor with Graves disease. Sequencing used peripheral blood mononuclear cells (PBMCs), obtained when the disease was refractory, from a patient treated with antithyroid drugs. V gene TRBV5-1 combines with J gene TRBJ2-1; the match to TRBD2 covers 8 bases. CDR3 sequence: CASSLASSGRAYNEQFF. The CDR3 DNA sequence: TGCGCCAGCAGCTTGGCCTCGAGCGGGAGAGCGTACAATGAGCAGTTCTTC. The full variable domain, completed using reference TRBV5-1 and TRBJ2-1, is KAGVTQTPRYLIKTRGQQVTLSCSPISGHRSVSWYQQTPGQGLQFLFEYFSETQRNKGNFPGRFSGRQFSNSRSEMNVSTLELGDSALYLCASSLASSGRAYNEQFFGPGTRLTVL.